This T cell receptor (beta chain) came from a study of cytomegalovirus exposure and HLA in healthy donors. General study results and limits: Some segments of the V type, notably TRBV6-2 and TRBV6-3, were excluded as indistinguishable. Using a false discovery rate of 0.05, a later analysis showed that 16,951 TCR beta sequences were associated with HLA alleles. A highly shared variant cluster was judged a likely technical artifact. As a later analysis showed, a missense DCLRE1C variant was linked to trimming of TCR beta V- and J-genes.

In germline, CDR1 is MDHEN, CDR2 SYDVKM. V was pared by 8 bases and J by 2 bases, with 13 bases between. The CDR3 length is 14 residues. As to this clone: Its antigen is not identified.

It was with 60 Vbeta and 13 Jbeta primers that the PCR ran. Only in-frame clones appear in the TCRdb table, and some are missing; sequencing was by immunoSEQ multiplex PCR. The table shows approximately 88,000 clones, with 64% occurring only once. V usage is TRBV28 and J usage is TRBJ1-5; D may be TRBD1 (5 bases). Sequences were obtained from PBMCs. The receptor was isolated from a man aged 60-69 years in good health and CMV-seronegative. This chain's CDR3 is CASSNRLGNQPQHF. The CDR3 bases are TGTGCCAGCTCTAACAGGTTGGGCAATCAGCCCCAGCATTTT.